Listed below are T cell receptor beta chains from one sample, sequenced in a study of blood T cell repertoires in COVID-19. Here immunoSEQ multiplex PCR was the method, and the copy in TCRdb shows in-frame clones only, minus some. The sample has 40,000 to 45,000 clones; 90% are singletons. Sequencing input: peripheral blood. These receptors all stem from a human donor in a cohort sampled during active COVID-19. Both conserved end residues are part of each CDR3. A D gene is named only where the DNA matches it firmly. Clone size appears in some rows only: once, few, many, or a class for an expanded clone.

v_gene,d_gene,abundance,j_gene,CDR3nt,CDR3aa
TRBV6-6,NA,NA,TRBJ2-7,TGTGCCAGCAGTTACGGGGCCCTCCTCCCATACGAGCAGTACTTC,CASSYGALLPYEQYF
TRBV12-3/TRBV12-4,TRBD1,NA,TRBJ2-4,TGTGCCAGCACTTTAAACAGGGGAAACATTCAGTACTTC,CASTLNRGNIQYF
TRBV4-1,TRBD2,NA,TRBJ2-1,TGCGCCAGCAGCCATGAGCCGTTAGCGGGAGAGCAGTTCTTC,CASSHEPLAGEQFF
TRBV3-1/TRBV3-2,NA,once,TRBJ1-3,TGTGCCAGCAGCCAAGCCGGGGGATTTTCTGGAAACACCATATATTTT,CASSQAGGFSGNTIYF
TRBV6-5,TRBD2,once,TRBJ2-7,TGTGCCAGCAGTCCCACGACTAGCGGATACGAGCAGTACTTC,CASSPTTSGYEQYF
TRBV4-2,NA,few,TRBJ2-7,TGTGCCAGCAGCCAAGCGCTCGGGCAGGGCTACGAGCAGTACTTC,CASSQALGQGYEQYF
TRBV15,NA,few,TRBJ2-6,TGTGCCACCAGCCTACAGAGCTCTGGGGCCAACGTCCTGACTTTC,CATSLQSSGANVLTF
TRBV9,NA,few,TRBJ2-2,TGTGCCAGCAGCCCGGTTCCCGGGACCGGGGAGCTGTTTTTT,CASSPVPGTGELFF
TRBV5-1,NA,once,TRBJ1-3,TGCGCCAGCAGCTTGACCCCCACGGGGTTATCTGGAAACACCATATATTTT,CASSLTPTGLSGNTIYF
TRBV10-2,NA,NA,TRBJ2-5,TGCGCCAGCAGGCGGGCGGGTTTTTTTGAGACCCAGTACTTC,CASRRAGFFETQYF
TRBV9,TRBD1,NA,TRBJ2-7,TGTGCCAGCAGCGTAGGACCGACAGGGGCCTACGGGTACGAGCAGTACTTC,CASSVGPTGAYGYEQYF
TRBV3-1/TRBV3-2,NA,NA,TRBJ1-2,TGTGCCAGCAGTCCCGGCAGGGGCGTCTTGGGTGGCTACACCTTC,CASSPGRGVLGGYTF
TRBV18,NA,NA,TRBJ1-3,TGTGCCAGCTCACATACTGGGCCTACTGGAAACACCATATATTTT,CASSHTGPTGNTIYF
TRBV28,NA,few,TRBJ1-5,TGTGCCAGCAGCGGTGACAGACGGCGTAGCAGTTTGAGCAATCAGCCCCAGCATTTT,CASSGDRRRSSLSNQPQHF
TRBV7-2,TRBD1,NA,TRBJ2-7,TGTGCCAGCAGCTGGGGACAGGGGGTGCGAGAGCAGTACTTC,CASSWGQGVREQYF
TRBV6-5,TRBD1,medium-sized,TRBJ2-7,TGTGCCAGCAGTCGAGGACAGGGGGCTCACGAGCAGTACTTC,CASSRGQGAHEQYF
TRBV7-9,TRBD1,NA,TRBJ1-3,TGTGCCAGCAGCGCTGGGACAGGGGTTCAAAACACCATATATTTT,CASSAGTGVQNTIYF
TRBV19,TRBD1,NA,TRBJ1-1,TGTGCCAGTAGTATCCGGACAGGGAACACTGAAGCTTTCTTT,CASSIRTGNTEAFF
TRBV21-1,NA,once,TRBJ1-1,TGTGCCAGCAGCAAAGGTCGGGGTAGGTGCACTGAAGCTTTCTTT,CASSKGRGRCTEAFF
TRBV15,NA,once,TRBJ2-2,TGTGCCACCTCAGGCCCCGCGAACACCGGGGAGCTGTTTTTT,CATSGPANTGELFF
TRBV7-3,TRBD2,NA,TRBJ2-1,TGTGCCAGCAGCTTGACTAGCGGGTACCAAAGCTCCTACAATGAGCAGTTCTTC,CASSLTSGYQSSYNEQFF
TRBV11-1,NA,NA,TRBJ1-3,TGTGCCAGCAGCTTACGGGTCCTCCCTGGAAACACCATATATTTT,CASSLRVLPGNTIYF
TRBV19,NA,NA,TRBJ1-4,TGTGCCAGTAGTATGCGACCCCGGCGGGAAAAACTGTTTTTT,CASSMRPRREKLFF
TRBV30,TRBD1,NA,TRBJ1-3,TGTGCCTGGACTCGACAGGGTGGAAACACCATATATTTT,CAWTRQGGNTIYF
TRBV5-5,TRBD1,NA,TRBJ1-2,TGTGCCAGCAGCCGTGAGACAGGGCCGGACGGCTACACCTTC,CASSRETGPDGYTF
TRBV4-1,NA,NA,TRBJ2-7,TGCGCCAGCAGCCAAACAGACAACTACGAGCAGTACTTC,CASSQTDNYEQYF
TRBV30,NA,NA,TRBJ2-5,TGTGCCTGGAGCAGGGGCGGGGGAAGCCAAGAGACCCAGTACTTC,CAWSRGGGSQETQYF
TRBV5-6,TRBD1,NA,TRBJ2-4,TGTGCCAGCAGGGAAAGAGGGACAGGGGGAAACATTCAGTACTTC,CASRERGTGGNIQYF
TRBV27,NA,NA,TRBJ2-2,TGTGCCAGCAGTCCCAACTCGTGGACCGGGGAGCTGTTTTTT,CASSPNSWTGELFF
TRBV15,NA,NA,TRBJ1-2,TGTGCCACCAGTAGCGGCGGGACCCTCTATGGCTACACCTTC,CATSSGGTLYGYTF
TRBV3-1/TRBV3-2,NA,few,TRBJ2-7,TGTGCCAGCAGCACCCGGACCAGGGCGGTCTACGAGCAGTACTTC,CASSTRTRAVYEQYF
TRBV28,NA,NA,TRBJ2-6,TGTGCCAGCGGACAATTCTCTGGGGCCAACGTCCTGACTTTC,CASGQFSGANVLTF
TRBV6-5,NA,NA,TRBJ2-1,TGTGCCAGCAGTTGGCAGGGAGGGGGCAATGAGCAGTTCTTC,CASSWQGGGNEQFF
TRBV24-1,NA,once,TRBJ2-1,TGTGCCACCAGTGACCCCAGTGACAGATACAATGAGCAGTTCTTC,CATSDPSDRYNEQFF
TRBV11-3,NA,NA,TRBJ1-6,TGTGCCAGCAGCTTAGGTAGAAGCTCCTATAATTCACCCCTCCACTTT,CASSLGRSSYNSPLHF
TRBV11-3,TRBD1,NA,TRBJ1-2,TGTGCCAGCAGCCGGGGACAGGGGAACGGCTACACCTTC,CASSRGQGNGYTF
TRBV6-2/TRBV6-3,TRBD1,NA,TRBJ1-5,TGTGCCAGCAGTTACGCAGTGCGTACAGGGGTCGGAGGTAGCAATCAGCCCCAGCATTTT,CASSYAVRTGVGGSNQPQHF
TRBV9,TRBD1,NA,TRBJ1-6,TGTGCCAGCAGCGCCGAACAGGGGGCAGGTTCACCCCTCCACTTT,CASSAEQGAGSPLHF
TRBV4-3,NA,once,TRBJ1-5,TGCGCCAGCAGCCAAGGCAGGGTCAGGCAGCCCCAGCATTTT,CASSQGRVRQPQHF
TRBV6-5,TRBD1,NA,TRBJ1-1,TGTGCCAGCAACCGACAGGGCGACACTGAAGCTTTCTTT,CASNRQGDTEAFF
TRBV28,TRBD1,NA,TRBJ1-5,TGTGCCAGCAGTGGGATCTTGGGACAGGGTACAGCCGGACAGCCCCAGCATTTT,CASSGILGQGTAGQPQHF
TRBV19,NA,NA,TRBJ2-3,TGTGCCAGTAGTATAGGGCGGGTAGGCACAGATACGCAGTATTTT,CASSIGRVGTDTQYF
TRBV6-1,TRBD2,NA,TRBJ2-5,TGTGCCAGCAGTGAAACGGGGGGGTCTGGGACCCAGTACTTC,CASSETGGSGTQYF
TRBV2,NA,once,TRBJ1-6,TGTGCCAGCAGGGAACAAACAGGGAATTCACCCCTCCACTTT,CASREQTGNSPLHF
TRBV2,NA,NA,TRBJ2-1,TGTGCCAGCAGTGAGGTACAGATAAACAATGAGCAGTTCTTC,CASSEVQINNEQFF
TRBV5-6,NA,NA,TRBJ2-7,TGTGCCAGCAGCAACCATCCAGTCTCCTACGAGCAGTACTTC,CASSNHPVSYEQYF
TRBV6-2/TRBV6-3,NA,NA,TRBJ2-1,TGTGCCAGCAGCCGAGACAACAATGAGCAGTTCTTC,CASSRDNNEQFF
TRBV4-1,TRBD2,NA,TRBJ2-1,TGCGCCAGCAGCCAAAGAGTGGCTAGCGGGGGGCGGGGTTACAATGAGCAGTTCTTC,CASSQRVASGGRGYNEQFF
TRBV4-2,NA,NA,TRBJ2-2,TGTGCCAGCAGCCAAGATCGCGCGGGGAACACCGGGGAGCTGTTTTTT,CASSQDRAGNTGELFF
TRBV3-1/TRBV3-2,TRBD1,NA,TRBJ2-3,TGTGCCAGCAGTCAGTTAAGACAGGGAGATACGCAGTATTTT,CASSQLRQGDTQYF
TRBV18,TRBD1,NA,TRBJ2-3,TGTGCCAGCTCACCACCGAGGACAGGGATCTCTAGCACAGATACGCAGTATTTT,CASSPPRTGISSTDTQYF
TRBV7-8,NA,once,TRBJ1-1,TGTGCCAGCAGCTTAGCGCGGGTATCAGGGGCGATGAACACTGAAGCTTTCTTT,CASSLARVSGAMNTEAFF
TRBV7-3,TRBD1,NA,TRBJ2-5,TGTGCCAGCAGCCCGGGACAGGCCCAGACCCAGTACTTC,CASSPGQAQTQYF
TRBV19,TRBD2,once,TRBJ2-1,TGTGCCAGTAGTGGGGGGAGGGCTGGCAATGAGCAGTTCTTC,CASSGGRAGNEQFF